This T cell receptor beta chain is drawn from a study of T cells in Graves' hyperthyroidism and ophthalmopathy. Study observations and caveats: Most thyroid clonotypes expanded above 0.001 appeared in blood too. In validation, the model predicted ophthalmopathy. These predictions came a median about 6.5 months before onset.

TCR beta CDR3 regions were amplified from RNA transcripts. Using the HTBI primer set, a first-round RT-PCR was run on the TCR CDR3. From the multiplex PCR reads, TCRdb called clonotypes with MiXCR, one entry per CDR3 protein. The sample records fewer than 400,000 distinct CDR3 sequences, roughly 25% being singletons. Germline values: CDR1 MGHRA, CDR2 YSYEKL. The CDR3 covers 15 residues. The germline V and J ends were trimmed by 0 bases and 2 bases, with 11 bases remaining between them. This clonotype was counted only a few times. Its antigen remains unidentified. Patients were excluded for uncontrolled infection, other autoimmune disease, pregnancy or lactation.

The sample was blood. J is TRBJ2-7 and V is TRBV4-1; D is undetermined. The sequence derives from a man aged 50-60 years with Graves' hyperthyroidism. The CDR3 loop reads CASSQDNLYAYEQYF. The CDR3 nucleotides read TGCGCCAGCAGCCAAGATAATCTCTATGCCTACGAGCAGTACTTC.